The text below deals with one TCR beta chain. The data derive from a study of T cell changes during pregnancy in multiple sclerosis. Generated by immunoSEQ multiplex PCR, the TCRdb table keeps only in-frame clones and is missing some. This sample has some 52,000 clones, with 80% to 95% found just once. CDR1 is SGHVS, CDR2 FQNEAQ, per germline. The germline V and J ends were trimmed by 4 bases and 0 bases, with 11 bases remaining between them. The CDR3 extends over 15 amino acids. The chain carries TRBV7-8 and TRBJ2-3; TRBD2 is a possible D gene (7 bases). The sequences come from CD4+ T cells from peripheral blood mononuclear cells, collected in the third trimester of pregnancy. The TCR comes from a female donor with multiple sclerosis, enrolled in a pregnancy study. The CDR3 bases are TGTGCCAGCAGCTCCCGGGGGGCTAGCACAGATACGCAGTATTTT. As protein: CASSSRGASTDTQYF.